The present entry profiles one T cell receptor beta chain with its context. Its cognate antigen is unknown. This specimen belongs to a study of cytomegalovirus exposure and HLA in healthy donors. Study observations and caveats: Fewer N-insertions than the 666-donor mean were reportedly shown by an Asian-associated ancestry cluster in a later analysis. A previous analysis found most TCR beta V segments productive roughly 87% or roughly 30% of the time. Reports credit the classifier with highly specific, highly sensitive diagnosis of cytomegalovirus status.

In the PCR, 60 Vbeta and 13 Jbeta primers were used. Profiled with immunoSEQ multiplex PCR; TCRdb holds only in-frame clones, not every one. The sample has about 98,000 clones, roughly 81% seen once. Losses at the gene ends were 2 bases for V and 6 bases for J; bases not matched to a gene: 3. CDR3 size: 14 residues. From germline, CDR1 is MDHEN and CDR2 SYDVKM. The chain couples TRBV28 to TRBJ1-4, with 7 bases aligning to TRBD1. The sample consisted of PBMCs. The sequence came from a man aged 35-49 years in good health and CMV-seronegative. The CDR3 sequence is CASSLGGGDEKLFF. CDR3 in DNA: TGTGCCAGCAGTTTAGGAGGGGGCGATGAAAAACTGTTTTTT. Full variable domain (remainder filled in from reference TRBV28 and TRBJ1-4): DVKVTQSSRYLVKRTGEKVFLECVQDMDHENMFWYRQDPGLGLRLIYFSYDVKMKEKGDIPEGYSVSREKKERFSLILESASTNQTSMYLCASSLGGGDEKLFFGSGTQLSVL.